The next 5 T cell receptor beta chains were all read from a single sample in a study of blood T cell repertoires in COVID-19 (dated by TCRdb to the early 2020s). Library creation used the immunoSEQ multiplex PCR assay. Drawn from immuneACCESS, this table holds only the in-frame rearrangements with V and J called that TCRdb kept. Clones are partly lost; checked studies trace under half to an unresolved V gene and leave the rest unexplained. Present in this sample are 150,000 to 200,000 clones, about 89% of which were seen just once. 1.5% to 2% of the sample belongs to the ten largest clones. The material sequenced was peripheral blood. The source of these receptors is a man between 18 and 29 years old who had recovered from COVID-19.

J is TRBJ1-2 and V is TRBV7-2; 9 bases match TRBD1. With 5 bases clipped from V and 2 bases from J, the junction kept 3 bases outside the gene matches. The CDR3 spans 14 residues. CDR1 and CDR2 (germline): SGHTA, FQGNSA. The CDR3 DNA follows: TGTGCCAGCAGCCGCGGACAGGGGAACTATGGCTACACCTTC. The encoded protein is CASSRGQGNYGYTF.

The V gene is TRBV2, the J gene TRBJ1-5, with 7 nucleotides matching TRBD1. The CDR3 is made up of 14 amino acids. The germline gives CDR1 SNHLY, CDR2 FYNNEI. With V trimmed by 6 bases and J by 8 bases, 10 bases remained unmatched. This CDR3 reads CASRVGQSMEPQHF. CDR3 sequence (DNA): TGTGCCAGCAGAGTGGGACAGTCTATGGAGCCCCAGCATTTT.

V gene TRBV27 combines with J gene TRBJ2-3; maybe TRBD2 (6 bases). The germline gives CDR1 MNHEY, CDR2 SMNVEV (reference sequence). The CDR3 extends over 16 amino acids. V lost 0 bases to trimming and J lost 5 bases, with 15 bases between them. CDR3 amino acids: CASSLSRPGLGDTQYF. CDR3 DNA: TGTGCCAGCAGTTTATCGAGGCCGGGACTGGGAGATACGCAGTATTTT.

The V and J genes are TRBV28 and TRBJ1-3; D might be TRBD1 (6 bases). The CDR3 runs 14 residues. The V end lost 2 bases, the J end lost 2 bases, and 7 bases lay between the germline ends. Germline CDR1 reads MDHEN; CDR2 reads SYDVKM. DNA for the CDR3: TGTGCCAGCAGTTTACCAGGGGCTGGAAACACCATATATTTT. Encoded protein: CASSLPGAGNTIYF. The full variable domain, with the rest looked up from reference TRBV28 and TRBJ1-3, is DVKVTQSSRYLVKRTGEKVFLECVQDMDHENMFWYRQDPGLGLRLIYFSYDVKMKEKGDIPEGYSVSREKKERFSLILESASTNQTSMYLCASSLPGAGNTIYFGEGSWLTVV.

The chain is built from TRBV4-2 and TRBJ1-3, with TRBD1 matching over 10 bases. V trimming: 4 bases; J trimming: 3 bases; junction bases outside the gene matches: 6. CDR1 LGHNA and CDR2 YNFKEQ come from the germline V gene. This CDR3 region has 16 residues. The CDR3 bases are TGTGCCAGCAGCCCGTCTGGGACAGGGGTTGGAAACACCATATATTTT. Translating it yields CASSPSGTGVGNTIYF.